Listed here are 13 T cell receptor beta chains from one sample, sequenced in a study of human T cells and chemical hapten exposure. Documented time point: pre-sensitization, week 0. As for treatment: therapeutic diphenylcyclopropenone sensitization with weekly scalp DPC. TCRdb recomputed calls from the RACE reads with MiXCR, one row per CDR3 protein. Of around 330,000 distinct CDR3 sequences detected, around 5.5% appear once; the ten largest clones hold about 7.7%. The sample consisted of whole blood, taken in connection with sensitization to the hapten diphenylcyclopropenone (DPC). All receptors come from a woman aged 18-29 years with alopecia areata. Some clones in this sample may be carry-over from other donors' samples.

This sequence joins TRBV5-1 and TRBJ1-4, with D hard to call. V dropped 4 bases and J dropped 2 bases, with 12 bases sitting between them. Germline values: CDR1 SGHRS, CDR2 YFSETQ. This CDR3 comprises 15 residues. The CDR3 DNA follows: TGCGCCAGCAGCCCCTCCCAGCCCACTAATGAAAAACTGTTTTTT. This encodes CASSPSQPTNEKLFF.

This clonotype was counted only a few times. J is TRBJ2-5 and V is TRBV20-1; 8 bases are a match to TRBD2. J was trimmed by 7 bases and V by 2 bases; bases with no gene match: 12. CDR3 length: 15 amino acids. The V gene's germline CDR1 is DFQATT and CDR2 SNEGSKA (reference sequence). The chain's CDR3 is CSARISGERSWTQYF. The CDR3 DNA reads TGCAGTGCTAGAATTAGCGGGGAACGTTCTTGGACCCAGTACTTC.

This chain links TRBV20-1 with TRBJ1-1, with TRBD1 identical over 7 bases. V lost 2 bases to trimming and J lost 4 bases; unmatched junction nucleotides: 10. The CDR3 has 15 amino acids. Germline CDR1 reads DFQATT; CDR2 reads SNEGSKA (reference sequence). The CDR3 sequence: CSARTHRGFGTEAFF. The CDR3 DNA reads TGCAGTGCTAGAACCCACAGGGGTTTCGGCACTGAAGCTTTCTTT.

This clonotype has at least ten counts. This sequence joins TRBV6-5 and TRBJ2-3, with 8 bases lining up with TRBD1. CDR1 and CDR2 (germline): MNHEY, SVGAGI. Trimming cost V 0 bases and J 2 bases; bases outside gene matches: 16. The CDR3 has 20 amino acids. This CDR3 reads CASSYSPGTGNPENTDTQYF. CDR3 bases: TGTGCCAGCAGTTACTCGCCCGGGACAGGCAACCCGGAGAACACAGATACGCAGTATTTT.

This clonotype came up a few times. The CDR3 DNA reads TGTGCCAGCAGCTTGGTATCCGAAAGGGGAGCTTTCTTT. Translation gives CASSLVSERGAFF. The chain recombines TRBV5-6 with TRBJ1-1; perhaps TRBD1 as D (5 bases). Trimming pared 0 bases from V and 10 bases from J, leaving 13 bases between. This CDR3 has 13 residues. Germline V gene data show CDR1 as SGHDT and CDR2 as YYEEEE.

This clonotype has a count of ten or more. This chain connects TRBV10-3 to TRBJ1-1; 7 bases agree with TRBD1. Germline CDR1 is ENHRY and CDR2 is SYGVKD. V lost 0 bases and J lost 4; bases outside the gene matches: 5. The CDR3 consists of 15 residues. The CDR3 DNA reads as TGTGCCATCAGTGAGTCCAGACAGGGCCCCACTGAAGCTTTCTTT. Translation gives CAISESRQGPTEAFF.

This clonotype was recorded at least ten times. The chain recombines TRBV5-1 with TRBJ1-1; D not certain. The V end lost 3 bases, the J end lost 1 base, and 7 bases lay between the germline ends. The germline V gene encodes CDR1 SGHRS and CDR2 YFSETQ. The CDR3 has 13 amino acids. CDR3 nucleotide sequence: TGCGCCAGCAGCTCTTCAGGGAACACTGAAGCTTTCTTT. This gives the protein CASSSSGNTEAFF.

The sample holds many counts of this clonotype. This chain uses TRBV24-1 with TRBJ1-2; 7 nucleotides match TRBD1. Germline values: CDR1 KGHDR, CDR2 SFDVKD. V shed 4 bases, J shed 3 bases, and the junction held 4 bases outside the gene matches. This CDR3 spans 14 amino acids. The CDR3 is CATSDPGQDYGYTF. The CDR3 DNA is TGTGCCACCAGTGACCCTGGACAGGACTATGGCTACACCTTC.

This clonotype was detected many times. The rearrangement joins TRBV4-2 to TRBJ1-2; D is ambiguous. Trimming pared 0 bases from V and 1 base from J, leaving 3 bases between. The CDR3 covers 13 residues. Germline loops: CDR1 LGHNA, CDR2 YNFKEQ. CDR3 in DNA: TGTGCCAGCAGCCAAGACAATAACTATGGCTACACCTTC. Translating gives CASSQDNNYGYTF.

The sample holds a few counts of this clonotype. The CDR3 DNA reads as TGCAGTGCTACCCCAGCAGTAACAGATACGCAGTATTTT. It encodes CSATPAVTDTQYF. V is TRBV20-1 and J is TRBJ2-3; D call uncertain. Germline V gene sequence: CDR1 DFQATT, CDR2 SNEGSKA (reference sequence). The V end was cut by 4 bases, the J end by 3 bases, with 11 bases between. The CDR3 is 13 residues long.

This clonotype was seen at least ten times. DNA for the CDR3: TGCGCCAGCAGCTTAGTAGCGGTGCTATACAATGAGCAGTTCTTC. It yields the protein CASSLVAVLYNEQFF. The V gene is TRBV5-1, the J gene TRBJ2-1; a possible D gene is TRBD2 (6 bases). The CDR3 runs to 15 residues. Germline assignment: CDR1 SGHRS and CDR2 YFSETQ. The V end lost 2 bases, the J end lost 4 bases, and 13 bases lay between the germline ends.

This clonotype was seen many times. The chain joins TRBV4-2 to TRBJ2-5; D ambiguous. This CDR3 comprises 13 residues. The ends were cut back, 0 bases at V and 5 bases at J, with 7 bases in the middle. Germline CDR1 reads LGHNA; CDR2 reads YNFKEQ. The CDR3 DNA is TGTGCCAGCAGCCAAGATCGTCGGGAGACCCAGTACTTC. Translation gives CASSQDRRETQYF.

The chain carries TRBV11-2 and TRBJ2-1, with a weak D call TRBD2 (6 bases). The ends were cut back, 5 bases at V and 8 bases at J, with 13 bases in the middle. Germline CDR1 reads SGHAT; CDR2 reads FQNNGV. The CDR3 spans 13 residues. CDR3: CASSTTRSYEQFF. In DNA, the CDR3 is TGTGCCAGCAGCACGACTAGAAGCTATGAGCAGTTCTTC.